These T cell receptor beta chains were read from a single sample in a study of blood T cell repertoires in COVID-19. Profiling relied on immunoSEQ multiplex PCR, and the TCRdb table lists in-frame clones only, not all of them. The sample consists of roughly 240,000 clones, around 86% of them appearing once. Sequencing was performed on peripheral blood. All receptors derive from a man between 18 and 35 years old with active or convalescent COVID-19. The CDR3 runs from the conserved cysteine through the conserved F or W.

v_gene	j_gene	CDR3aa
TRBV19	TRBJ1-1	CASTLTLTRGTEAFF
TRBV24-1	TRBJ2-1	CATSPRSSYNEQFF
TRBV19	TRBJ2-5	CASSISGQETQYF
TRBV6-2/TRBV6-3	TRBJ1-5	CASSYWRGTQPQHF
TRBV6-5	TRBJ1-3	CASSQRNGAAIYF
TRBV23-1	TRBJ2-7	CASSQSALSGLWGYF
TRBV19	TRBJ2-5	CASSPLRGREETQYF
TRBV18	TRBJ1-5	CASSPPGQGDPQPQHF
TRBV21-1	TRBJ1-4	CASSPRTGFATNEKLFF
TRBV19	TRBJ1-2	CASSIEEAGAGYTF
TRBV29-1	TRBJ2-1	CSVESGSSYNEQFF
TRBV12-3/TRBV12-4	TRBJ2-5	CASSLTGGETQYF
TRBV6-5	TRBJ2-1	CASQRGSNEQFF
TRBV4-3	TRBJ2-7	CASSLERRGEYEQYF
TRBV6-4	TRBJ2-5	CATPLDKKEETQYF
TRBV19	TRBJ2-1	CASSIVQGNHEQFF
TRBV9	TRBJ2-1	CASSAGTSGGNEQFF
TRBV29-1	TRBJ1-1	CSVEYDSMNTEAFF
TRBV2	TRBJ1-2	CASSAQGPYGYTF
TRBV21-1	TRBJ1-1	CASSKVTEGEGTEAFF
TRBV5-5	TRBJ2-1	CASSLGQGVDEQFF
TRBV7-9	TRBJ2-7	CASSRRDSLTREQYF
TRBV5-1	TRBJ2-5	CASSATSGLAGETQYF
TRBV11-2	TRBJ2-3	CASSLGGVPRTDTQYF
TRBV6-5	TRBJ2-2	CASRADGELFF
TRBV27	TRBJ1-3	CARRDRGPGNTIYF
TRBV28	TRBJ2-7	CASSPTDSPYEQYF
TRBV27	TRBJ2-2	CASSLFDRGTGELFF
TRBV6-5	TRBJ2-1	CASSYQGLVSNEQFF
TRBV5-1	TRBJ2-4	CASSLGPPGAKNIQYF
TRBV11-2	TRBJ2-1	CASSLPPNEQFF
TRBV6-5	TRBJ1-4	CASSYSTVTNEKLFF
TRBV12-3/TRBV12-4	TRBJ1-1	CASSLETAEAFF
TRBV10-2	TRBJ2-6	CASNGQTGRSGANVLTF
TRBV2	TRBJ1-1	CASSDNGPSKAFF
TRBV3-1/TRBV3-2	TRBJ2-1	CARVLGHRNDLGSYNEQFF